Sequencing of this T cell receptor (beta chain) was carried out in a study of blood T cells in healthy people across ages. Next came a second PCR, run for about 6 to 12 cycles, which used a sample-barcoded 5' primer along with a J-beta primer mix. TCRdb redid the calling of the 5' RACE reads with MiXCR, one entry per CDR3 protein. The repertoire holds roughly 700,000 distinct CDR3 sequences, with around 48% as singletons. The CDR3 is made up of 21 amino acids. CDR1 and CDR2 from the germline V gene are SGHDN and FVKESK. The ends lost 1 base at V and 2 bases at J; junction bases unmatched: 20. The sample was blood. This chain links TRBV14 with TRBJ2-1; 7 positions agree with TRBD2. This receptor was obtained from an older woman in good health. CDR3 sequence: CASSQVISRIAGRLPYNEQFF. The CDR3 nucleotides are TGTGCCAGCAGCCAAGTGATCTCCCGAATTGCCGGGAGGTTGCCCTACAATGAGCAGTTCTTC.